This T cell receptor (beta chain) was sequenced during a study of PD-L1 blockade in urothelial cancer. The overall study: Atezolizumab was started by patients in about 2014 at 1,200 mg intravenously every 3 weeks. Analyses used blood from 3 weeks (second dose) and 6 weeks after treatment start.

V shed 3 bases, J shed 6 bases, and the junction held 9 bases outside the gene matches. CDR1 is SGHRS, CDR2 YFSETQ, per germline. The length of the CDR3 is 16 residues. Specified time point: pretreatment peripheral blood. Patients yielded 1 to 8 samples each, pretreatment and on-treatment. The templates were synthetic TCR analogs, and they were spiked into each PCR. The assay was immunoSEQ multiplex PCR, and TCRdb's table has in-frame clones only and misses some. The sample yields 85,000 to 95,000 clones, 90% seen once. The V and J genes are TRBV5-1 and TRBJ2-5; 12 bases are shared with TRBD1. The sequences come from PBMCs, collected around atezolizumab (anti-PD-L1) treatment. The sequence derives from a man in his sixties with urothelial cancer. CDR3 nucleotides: TGCGCCAGCAGCTCAAGGGGACAGGGGGCAGGAAAGACCCAGTACTTC. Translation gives CASSSRGQGAGKTQYF.